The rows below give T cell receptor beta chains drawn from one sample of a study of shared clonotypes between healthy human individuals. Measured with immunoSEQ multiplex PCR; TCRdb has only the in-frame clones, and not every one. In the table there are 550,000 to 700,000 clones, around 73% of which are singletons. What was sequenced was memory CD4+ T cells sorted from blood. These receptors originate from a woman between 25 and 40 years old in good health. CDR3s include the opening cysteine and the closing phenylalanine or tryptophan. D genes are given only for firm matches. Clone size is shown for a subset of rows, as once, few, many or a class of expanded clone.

CDR3 protein: CASSRAGTNYEQYF; CDR3 DNA: TGTGCCAGCAGCCGAGCGGGAACGAACTACGAGCAGTACTTC; J gene: TRBJ2-7; D gene: TRBD2; V gene: TRBV7-9; clone size: NA
CDR3 protein: CASKGSNQPQHF; CDR3 DNA: TGTGCCAGCAAAGGGAGCAATCAGCCCCAGCATTTT; J gene: TRBJ1-5; D gene: NA; V gene: TRBV6-6; clone size: few
CDR3 protein: CASSEEGSSQYF; CDR3 DNA: TGTGCCAGCAGTGAAGAAGGGTCGAGCCAGTACTTC; J gene: TRBJ2-5; D gene: NA; V gene: TRBV2; clone size: NA
CDR3 protein: CASSGGQGTNEKLFF; CDR3 DNA: TGTGCCAGCAGCGGGGGACAGGGGACTAATGAAAAACTGTTTTTT; J gene: TRBJ1-4; D gene: TRBD1; V gene: TRBV28; clone size: NA
CDR3 protein: CASGGQGAPNYGYTF; CDR3 DNA: TGCGCCAGCGGGGGACAGGGGGCGCCTAACTATGGCTACACCTTC; J gene: TRBJ1-2; D gene: TRBD1; V gene: TRBV5-1; clone size: NA
CDR3 protein: CASSSRTAGTYEQYF; CDR3 DNA: TGTGCCAGCAGCTCACGGACGGCTGGTACCTACGAGCAGTACTTC; J gene: TRBJ2-7; D gene: NA; V gene: TRBV11-2; clone size: NA
CDR3 protein: CASSLPEPRNF; CDR3 DNA: TGTGCCAGCAGCTTACCCGAGCCTAGGAATTTT; J gene: TRBJ2-3; D gene: NA; V gene: TRBV7-9; clone size: NA
CDR3 protein: CASSPGVAGGIYEQYF; CDR3 DNA: TGTGCCAGCAGCCCGGGAGTAGCGGGAGGTATCTACGAGCAGTACTTC; J gene: TRBJ2-7; D gene: TRBD2; V gene: TRBV11-2; clone size: NA
CDR3 protein: CAWSVRAIETQYF; CDR3 DNA: TGTGCCTGGAGTGTACGAGCAATAGAGACCCAGTACTTC; J gene: TRBJ2-5; D gene: NA; V gene: TRBV30; clone size: NA
CDR3 protein: CASSLGTSGIQYF; CDR3 DNA: TGTGCCAGCAGCCTTGGGACTAGCGGCATTCAGTACTTC; J gene: TRBJ2-4; D gene: TRBD2; V gene: TRBV28; clone size: few
CDR3 protein: CASSVNLDSWEQYF; CDR3 DNA: TGTGCCAGCAGCGTCAATCTAGACAGTTGGGAGCAGTACTTC; J gene: TRBJ2-7; D gene: NA; V gene: TRBV7-2; clone size: NA
CDR3 protein: CASSKGLEEIIYEQYF; CDR3 DNA: TGTGCCAGCAGCAAAGGACTAGAAGAGATAATATACGAGCAGTACTTC; J gene: TRBJ2-7; D gene: NA; V gene: TRBV21-1; clone size: NA
CDR3 protein: CASRNRMVAFF; CDR3 DNA: TGTGCCAGCAGGAACAGGATGGTGGCTTTCTTT; J gene: TRBJ1-1; D gene: NA; V gene: TRBV5-8; clone size: NA
CDR3 protein: CASRRRRGNEQFF; CDR3 DNA: TGTGCCAGTAGACGGCGGAGGGGTAATGAGCAGTTCTTC; J gene: TRBJ2-1; D gene: NA; V gene: TRBV19; clone size: NA